Below are 3 T cell receptor beta chains sequenced from a single sample in a study of T cell changes during pregnancy in multiple sclerosis. Measured with immunoSEQ multiplex PCR; TCRdb has only the in-frame clones, and not every one. Altogether tens of thousands of clones are present, over 85% being singletons, with the ten largest covering around 0.91%. The input for sequencing was peripheral blood, taken in the second trimester of pregnancy. These receptors all come from a female donor in good health, enrolled as a control in a pregnancy study.

The chain uses TRBV6-1 and TRBJ2-1; 10 bases match TRBD2. Per the germline V gene, CDR1 is MNHNS and CDR2 is SASEGT. This CDR3 spans 14 amino acids. With 2 bases clipped from V and 10 bases from J, the junction kept 5 bases outside the gene matches. The CDR3 reads CASSELAGVWEQFF. The CDR3 region has the DNA TGTGCCAGCAGTGAACTAGCGGGAGTCTGGGAGCAGTTCTTC.

The chain carries TRBV4-1 and TRBJ2-1, with TRBD1 identical over 9 bases. CDR3 length equals 15 residues. With V trimmed by 3 bases and J by 2 bases, 2 bases remained unmatched. The germline V gene encodes CDR1 MGHRA and CDR2 YSYEKL. The CDR3 nucleotides read TGCGCCAGCAGCCAGACAGGGGGGGCCTACAATGAGCAGTTCTTC. Amino acid sequence: CASSQTGGAYNEQFF.

This chain links TRBV19 with TRBJ2-7, with D possibly matching TRBD2 (6 bases). Trimming left V 3 bases short and J 0 bases short, with 9 bases between. Germline CDR1 LNHDA, CDR2 SQIVND (reference sequence). This CDR3 is 14 amino acids long. CDR3 sequence reads: CASSIYGSSYEQYF. CDR3 nucleotide sequence: TGTGCCAGTAGTATTTACGGGAGCTCCTACGAGCAGTACTTC.